The 22 T cell receptor beta chains reported below all come from one sample, sequenced in a study of molecular identifiers for immune sequencing clone quantification. MiXCR, run by TCRdb on the PCR reads, gives a single entry per CDR3 protein. The sample has under 800,000 distinct CDR3 sequences; less than 30% are singletons. Input material: naive CD8+ T cells from blood, with Jurkat cell RNA spiked in. Specified subset: FACS-sorted CD8+CD4-CCR7+CD45RA+ naive T cells. Source of these receptors: a human donor in good health. Some libraries in this study had Jurkat cell RNA spiked in.

The chain combines TRBV27 with TRBJ2-3; TRBD2 is a possible D gene (5 bases). V was clipped by 5 bases and J by 3 bases, with 18 bases between them. Germline V gene sequence: CDR1 MNHEY, CDR2 SMNVEV (reference sequence). CDR3 length: 16 amino acids. The CDR3 DNA reads as TGTGCCAGCAGTGACTTGTTGGCAGGAGGAACAGATACGCAGTATTTT. It codes for CASSDLLAGGTDTQYF.

This clonotype was seen a few times. The rearrangement uses TRBV6-5 and TRBJ2-2; D possibly uses TRBD1 or TRBD2 (6 bases each). CDR1 and CDR2 (germline): MNHEY, SVGAGI. The CDR3 has 15 amino acids. Trimming took off 7 bases at V and 6 bases at J, with 18 bases between the two ends. For the CDR3, the DNA is TGTGCCAGCATGTCTGAGGGGGGCTTTGCCGGGGAGCTGTTTTTT. Translating gives CASMSEGGFAGELFF.

As regards this clonotype: One base away lies a much larger clone, so this may be a sequencing read error. CDR3 region: CAASREVNTEAFF. In DNA, the CDR3 is TGTGCCGCCAGCAGAGAGGTAAACACTGAAGCTTTCTTT. The rearrangement links TRBV15 to TRBJ1-1; no definite D call. The V gene's germline CDR1 is LNHNV and CDR2 YYDKDF (reference sequence). This CDR3 is 13 amino acids long. The whole variable domain, filled in from reference TRBV15 and TRBJ1-1, reads DAMVIQNPRYQVTQFGKPVTLSCSQTLNHNVMYWYQQKSSQAPKLLFHYYDKDFNNEADTPDNFQSRRPNTSFCFLDIRSPGLGDTAMYLCAASREVNTEAFFGQGTRLTVV.

This clonotype came up many times. V usage is TRBV24-1 and J usage is TRBJ2-1; no clear D. Trimming cost V 5 bases and J 5 bases, with 6 bases left between them. This CDR3 is built from 12 residues. Germline assignment: CDR1 KGHDR and CDR2 SFDVKD. The CDR3 region is CATSVANNEQFF. For the CDR3, the DNA is TGTGCCACCAGTGTGGCGAACAATGAGCAGTTCTTC.

This chain's CDR3 is CASRFKLWGRNTEAFF. The CDR3 DNA sequence: TGTGCCAGCAGGTTTAAGTTATGGGGTCGAAACACTGAAGCTTTCTTT. V gene TRBV12-3 or TRBV12-4 combines with J gene TRBJ1-1; D unresolved. The V end lost 6 bases, the J end lost 2 bases, and 19 bases lay between the germline ends. The CDR3 length is 16 residues.

The rearrangement uses TRBV12-3 or TRBV12-4 and TRBJ1-5; D is perhaps TRBD1 (6 bases). The V gene lost 6 bases and the J gene lost 7 bases, with 19 bases spanning the gap. The CDR3 has 15 amino acids. CDR3 in DNA: TGTGCCAGCAGCCTAGTAGGGACATCTGGGCAGCCCCAGCATTTT. Encoded protein: CASSLVGTSGQPQHF.

This clonotype has a handful of counts. V gene TRBV6-2 or TRBV6-3 combines with J gene TRBJ1-5, with D perhaps matching TRBD1 (5 bases). This CDR3 has 15 amino acids. V was shortened by 5 bases and J by 3 bases, with 14 bases between the two germline ends. Germline V gene sequence: CDR1 MNHEY, CDR2 SVGEGT. The chain's CDR3 is CASSDLGTVNQPQHF. CDR3 DNA: TGTGCCAGCAGTGACCTAGGGACGGTCAATCAGCCCCAGCATTTT.

V and J are TRBV5-6 and TRBJ1-1; D perhaps matches TRBD1 (5 bases). Germline V CDR1 and CDR2: SGHDT, YYEEEE. This CDR3 has 14 amino acids. The germline V and J ends were trimmed by 0 bases and 5 bases, with 11 bases remaining between them. The CDR3 DNA sequence: TGTGCCAGCAGCTTGGAATGGGGACGGACTGAAGCTTTCTTT. Translated, it gives CASSLEWGRTEAFF. Full variable domain (remainder filled in from reference TRBV5-6 and TRBJ1-1): DAGVTQSPTHLIKTRGQQVTLRCSPKSGHDTVSWYQQALGQGPQFIFQYYEEEERQRGNFPDRFSGHQFPNYSSELNVNALLLGDSALYLCASSLEWGRTEAFFGQGTRLTVV.

This clonotype was recorded at least ten times. The chain carries TRBV29-1 and TRBJ2-2, with D unresolved. V lost 3 bases and J 4 bases, leaving 9 bases between the germline ends. Germline V gene data show CDR1 as SQVTM and CDR2 as ANQGSEA. CDR3 size: 13 residues. CDR3 DNA sequence: TGCAGCGTTGAGTCGGATGTCACCGGGGAGCTGTTTTTT. Residues: CSVESDVTGELFF.

This clonotype was observed once. At one of its ends the junction is not consistent with the germline gene, which may arise from a read error. The chain uses TRBV27 and TRBJ2-7; no clear D. Germline V gives CDR1 MNHEY, CDR2 SMNVEV (reference sequence). The CDR3 length is 14 residues. The CDR3 sequence is CASSFAGSNYGQYF. The CDR3 nucleotides read TGTGCCAGCAGTTTTGCCGGGTCCAATTACGGGCAGTACTTC.

This clonotype was detected many times. The rearrangement joins TRBV5-1 to TRBJ1-1, with D unclear. There are 13 residues in the CDR3. Germline values: CDR1 SGHRS, CDR2 YFSETQ. V dropped 4 bases and J dropped 1 base, with 8 bases sitting between them. CDR3 amino acids: CASSPWTNTEAFF. DNA for the CDR3: TGCGCCAGCAGCCCCTGGACGAACACTGAAGCTTTCTTT.

This chain joins TRBV28 and TRBJ2-7; 8 bases agree with TRBD1. The CDR3 has 14 amino acids. Germline CDR1 is MDHEN and CDR2 is SYDVKM. V lost 3 bases and J lost 2; bases outside the gene matches: 3. In DNA, the CDR3 is TGTGCCAGCAGTTTCAGGGGGCAGACCTACGAGCAGTACTTC. Protein sequence: CASSFRGQTYEQYF.

The chain carries TRBV7-9 and TRBJ2-2; D gene ambiguous. Germline CDR1 reads SEHNR; CDR2 reads FQNEAQ (reference sequence). The CDR3 length is 15 residues. The V end was cut by 3 bases, the J end by 8 bases, with 16 bases between. CDR3 nucleotide sequence: TGTGCCAGCAGCTTCCCAGCGACTTCCCAGGGGGAGCTGTTTTTT. This encodes CASSFPATSQGELFF.

This clonotype came up many times. This rearrangement joins TRBV7-2 to TRBJ2-3; D not resolved. This CDR3 has 16 residues. The ends were cut back, 5 bases at V and 3 bases at J, with 18 bases in the middle. Germline CDR1 SGHTA, CDR2 FQGNSA. The CDR3 loop reads CASSPSALMVTDTQYF. The CDR3 region has the DNA TGTGCCAGCAGCCCTAGTGCGCTGATGGTGACAGATACGCAGTATTTT.

In this sample, this clonotype turned up many times. Relative to the germline gene, one junction end is altered; a read error may explain this. The chain couples TRBV7-9 to TRBJ1-1; TRBD1 matches 7 bases. The germline gives CDR1 SEHNR, CDR2 FQNEAQ (reference sequence). The CDR3 is 16 amino acids. CDR3 DNA sequence: TGTGCCAGCAGCCTAGCGGGCAGGGGGTTAAACACTGAAGCTTTCTTT. Encoded protein: CASSLAGRGLNTEAFF.

The gene calls are TRBV19 and TRBJ1-1; 8 bases fit TRBD1. The CDR3 extends over 14 amino acids. V was pared by 5 bases and J by 3 bases, with 5 bases of the junction left unmatched. The V gene's germline CDR1 is LNHDA and CDR2 SQIVND (reference sequence). The CDR3 loop reads CASSAAGGYTEAFF. CDR3 nucleotide sequence: TGTGCCAGTAGTGCGGCAGGGGGCTACACTGAAGCTTTCTTT.

This clonotype was recorded a few times. The gene calls are TRBV5-4 and TRBJ2-2; D possibly corresponds to TRBD2 (7 bases). Deletions cut 3 bases from V and 0 bases from J, with 9 bases between. Per the germline V gene, CDR1 is SGHNT and CDR2 is YYREEE (reference sequence). CDR3 length: 15 amino acids. CDR3 protein: CASSWGGANTGELFF. The CDR3 region has the DNA TGTGCCAGCAGCTGGGGGGGCGCGAACACCGGGGAGCTGTTTTTT.

Ten or more counts support this clonotype. V gene TRBV28 combines with J gene TRBJ2-5; maybe TRBD1 (5 bases). The V and J ends lost 4 bases and 0 bases respectively, with 12 bases between them. The CDR3 is made up of 15 amino acids. Germline CDR1 reads MDHEN; CDR2 reads SYDVKM. CDR3 in DNA: TGTGCCAGCAGTTCCAGGGTGTACTACCAAGAGACCCAGTACTTC. It is translated as CASSSRVYYQETQYF.

Notes on this clonotype: This may stem from a read error, because a much larger clone lies one nucleotide away. The rearrangement uses TRBV7-6 and TRBJ2-4; D is possibly TRBD1 (7 bases). The CDR3 loop spans 18 amino acids. Germline CDR1 SGHVS, CDR2 FNYEAQ. The CDR3 reads CASSPTTYSRGAKNIQCF. In DNA, the CDR3 is TGTGCCAGCAGCCCAACCACCTATTCCAGGGGGGCCAAAAACATTCAGTGCTTC.

A word on this clonotype: Compared with germline, one end of the junction differs, possibly owing to a read error. V gene TRBV24-1 combines with J gene TRBJ2-1, with TRBD2 matching over 9 bases. The CDR3 totals 15 residues. Germline CDR1 and CDR2: KGHDR and SFDVKD. CDR3 in amino acids: CGTSDSVAGVNEQFF. The CDR3 nucleotides read TGTGGCACCAGTGATTCGGTAGCGGGGGTCAATGAGCAGTTCTTC.

The table lists this clonotype with a few counts. The chain joins TRBV6-2 or TRBV6-3 to TRBJ2-1; 7 bases are shared with TRBD2. Germline-derived CDR1 and CDR2 are MNHEY and SVGEGT. V lost 3 bases and J lost 7; bases outside the gene matches: 9. The CDR3 runs 15 residues. The CDR3 loop is CASSYWAGVSNEQFF. The CDR3 bases are TGTGCCAGCAGTTATTGGGCGGGAGTATCAAATGAGCAGTTCTTC.

This sequence joins TRBV6-2 or TRBV6-3 and TRBJ2-1; no definite D call. CDR3 length: 13 amino acids. Trimming stripped 8 bases from V and 4 bases from J, with 12 bases between. The germline V gene encodes CDR1 MNHEY and CDR2 SVGEGT. The CDR3 nucleotides read TGTGCCAGCGCTATACCAGGTTACAATGAGCAGTTCTTC. This translates into CASAIPGYNEQFF.